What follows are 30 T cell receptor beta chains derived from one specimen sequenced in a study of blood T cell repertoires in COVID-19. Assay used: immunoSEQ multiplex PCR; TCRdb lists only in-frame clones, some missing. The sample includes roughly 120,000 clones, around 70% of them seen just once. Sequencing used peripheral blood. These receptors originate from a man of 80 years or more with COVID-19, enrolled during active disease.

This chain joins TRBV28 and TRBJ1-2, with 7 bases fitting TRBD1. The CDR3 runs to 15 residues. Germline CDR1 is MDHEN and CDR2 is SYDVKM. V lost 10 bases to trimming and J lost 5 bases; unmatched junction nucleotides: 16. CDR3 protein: CATEPGKGQRYGYTF. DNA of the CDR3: TGTGCCACCGAGCCAGGCAAGGGACAGCGGTATGGCTACACCTTC.

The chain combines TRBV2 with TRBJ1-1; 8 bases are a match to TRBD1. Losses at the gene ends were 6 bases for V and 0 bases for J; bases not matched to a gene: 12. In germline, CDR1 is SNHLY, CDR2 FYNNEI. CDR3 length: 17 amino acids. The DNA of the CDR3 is TGTGCCAGCAGCCCAAGGGGGGTGACAGGGGTGAACACTGAAGCTTTCTTT. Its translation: CASSPRGVTGVNTEAFF.

CDR3 sequence: CASGRGADTQYF. The CDR3 DNA reads TGTGCCAGCGGCCGGGGGGCAGATACGCAGTATTTT. This chain joins TRBV9 and TRBJ2-3, with TRBD2 matching 7 bases. After removal of 7 bases from V and 4 bases from J, the junction contained 3 bases not matched to a gene. The CDR3 consists of 12 residues. Per germline, CDR1 SGDLS and CDR2 YYNGEE. Full variable domain (missing parts from reference TRBV9 and TRBJ2-3): DSGVTQTPKHLITATGQRVTLRCSPRSGDLSVYWYQQSLDQGLQFLIQYYNGEERAKGNILERFSAQQFPDLHSELNLSSLELGDSALYFCASGRGADTQYFGPGTRLTVL.

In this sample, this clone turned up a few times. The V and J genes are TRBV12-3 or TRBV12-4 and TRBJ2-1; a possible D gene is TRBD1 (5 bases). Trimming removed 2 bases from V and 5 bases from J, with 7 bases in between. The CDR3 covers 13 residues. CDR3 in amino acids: CASSLPGNNEQFF. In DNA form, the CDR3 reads TGTGCCAGCAGTTTACCAGGGAACAATGAGCAGTTCTTC.

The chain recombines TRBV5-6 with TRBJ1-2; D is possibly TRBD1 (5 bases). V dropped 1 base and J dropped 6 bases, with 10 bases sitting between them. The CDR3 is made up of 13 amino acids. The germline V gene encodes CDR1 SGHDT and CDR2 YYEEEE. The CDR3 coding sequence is TGTGCCAGCAGCTTGCAGGGTCCCGATGGCTACACCTTC. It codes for CASSLQGPDGYTF.

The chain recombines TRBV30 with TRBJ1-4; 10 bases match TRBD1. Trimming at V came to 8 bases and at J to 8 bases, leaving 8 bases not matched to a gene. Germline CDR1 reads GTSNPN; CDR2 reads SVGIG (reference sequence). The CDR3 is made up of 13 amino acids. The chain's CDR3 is CAADRGRWEKLFF. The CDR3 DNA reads TGTGCCGCAGACAGGGGGCGATGGGAAAAACTGTTTTTT.

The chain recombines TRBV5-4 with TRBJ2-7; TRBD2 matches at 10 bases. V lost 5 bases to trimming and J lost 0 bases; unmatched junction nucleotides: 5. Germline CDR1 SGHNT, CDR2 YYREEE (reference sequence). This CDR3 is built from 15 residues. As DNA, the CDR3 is TGTGCCAGCAGTCCAGCGGGAGGGACCTCCTACGAGCAGTACTTC. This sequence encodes CASSPAGGTSYEQYF.

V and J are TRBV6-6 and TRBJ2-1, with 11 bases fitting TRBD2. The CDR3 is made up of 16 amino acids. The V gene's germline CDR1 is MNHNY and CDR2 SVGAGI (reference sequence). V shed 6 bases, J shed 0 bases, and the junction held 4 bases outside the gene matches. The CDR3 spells CASRTGLAGSYNEQFF. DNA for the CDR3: TGTGCCAGCAGGACCGGACTAGCGGGCTCCTACAATGAGCAGTTCTTC.

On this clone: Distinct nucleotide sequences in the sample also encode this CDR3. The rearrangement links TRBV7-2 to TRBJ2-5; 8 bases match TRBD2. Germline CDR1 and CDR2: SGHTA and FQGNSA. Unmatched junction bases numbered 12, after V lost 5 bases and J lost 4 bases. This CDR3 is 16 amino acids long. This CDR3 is CASSPGGAGVGETQYF. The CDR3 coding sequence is TGTGCCAGCAGCCCCGGGGGAGCGGGAGTCGGAGAGACCCAGTACTTC.

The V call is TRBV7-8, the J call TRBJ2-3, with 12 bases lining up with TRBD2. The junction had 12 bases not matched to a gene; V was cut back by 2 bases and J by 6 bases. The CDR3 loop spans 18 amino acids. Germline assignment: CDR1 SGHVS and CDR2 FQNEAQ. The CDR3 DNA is TGTGCCAGCAGCTTAATTAGTCTAGCGGGAGGGACCCCCGATACGCAGTATTTT. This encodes CASSLISLAGGTPDTQYF.

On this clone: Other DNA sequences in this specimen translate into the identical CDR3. The CDR3 protein is CASSVASGLPYEQYF. The CDR3 nucleotides read TGTGCCAGCAGCGTAGCCTCGGGACTCCCCTACGAGCAGTACTTC. The V gene is TRBV9, the J gene TRBJ2-7, with D perhaps TRBD2 (6 bases). The V gene lost 0 bases and the J gene lost 2 bases, with 12 bases spanning the gap. The germline CDR1 and CDR2 sequences are SGDLS and YYNGEE. The CDR3 spans 15 residues.

The CDR3 loop reads CASSQVGIAGVFDTGELFF. The CDR3 DNA sequence: TGTGCCAGCAGCCAAGTAGGAATAGCGGGAGTATTTGACACCGGGGAGCTGTTTTTT. This rearrangement joins TRBV4-2 to TRBJ2-2; TRBD2 agrees at 9 bases. Per the germline V gene, CDR1 is LGHNA and CDR2 is YNFKEQ. After removal of 1 base from V and 3 bases from J, the junction contained 12 bases not matched to a gene. The CDR3 totals 19 residues.

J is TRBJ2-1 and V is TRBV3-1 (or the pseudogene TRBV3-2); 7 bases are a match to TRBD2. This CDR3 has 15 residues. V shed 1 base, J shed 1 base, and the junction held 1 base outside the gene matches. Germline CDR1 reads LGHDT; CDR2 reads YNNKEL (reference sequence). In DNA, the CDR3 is TGTGCCAGCAGCCAAGTTAGCGGGTCCTACAATGAGCAGTTCTTC. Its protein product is CASSQVSGSYNEQFF.

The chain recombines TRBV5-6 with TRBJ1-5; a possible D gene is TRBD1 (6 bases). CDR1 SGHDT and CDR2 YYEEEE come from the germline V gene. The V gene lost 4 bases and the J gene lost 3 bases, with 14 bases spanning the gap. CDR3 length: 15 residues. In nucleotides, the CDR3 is TGTGCCAGCAGCCTCAGGGGCCCCAACAATCAGCCCCAGCATTTT. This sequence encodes CASSLRGPNNQPQHF. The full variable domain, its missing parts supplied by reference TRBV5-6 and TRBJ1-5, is DAGVTQSPTHLIKTRGQQVTLRCSPKSGHDTVSWYQQALGQGPQFIFQYYEEEERQRGNFPDRFSGHQFPNYSSELNVNALLLGDSALYLCASSLRGPNNQPQHFGDGTRLSIL.

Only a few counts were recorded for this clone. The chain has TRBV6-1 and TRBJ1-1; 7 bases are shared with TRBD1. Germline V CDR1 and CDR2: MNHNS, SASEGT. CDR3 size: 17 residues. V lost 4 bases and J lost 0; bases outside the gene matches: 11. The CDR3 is CASSGRGGQLMNTEAFF. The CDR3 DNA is TGTGCCAGCAGTGGCCGAGGGGGACAGCTTATGAACACTGAAGCTTTCTTT.

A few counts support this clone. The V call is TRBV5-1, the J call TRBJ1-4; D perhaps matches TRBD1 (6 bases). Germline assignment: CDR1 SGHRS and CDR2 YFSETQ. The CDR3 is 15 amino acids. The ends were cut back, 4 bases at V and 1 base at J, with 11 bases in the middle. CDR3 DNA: TGCGCCAGCAGCCCGTGGACAGTAACTAATGAAAAACTGTTTTTT. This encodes CASSPWTVTNEKLFF.

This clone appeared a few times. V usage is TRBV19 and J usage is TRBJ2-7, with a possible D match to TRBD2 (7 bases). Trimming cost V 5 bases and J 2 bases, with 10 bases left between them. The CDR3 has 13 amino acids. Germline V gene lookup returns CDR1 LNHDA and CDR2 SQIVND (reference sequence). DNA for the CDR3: TGTGCCAGTAGTTGGGGGGGCCCCTACGAGCAGTACTTC. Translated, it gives CASSWGGPYEQYF.

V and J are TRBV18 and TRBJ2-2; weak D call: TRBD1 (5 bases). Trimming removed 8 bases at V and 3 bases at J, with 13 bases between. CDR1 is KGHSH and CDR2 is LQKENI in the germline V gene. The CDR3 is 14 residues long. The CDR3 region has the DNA TGTGCCAGCCTACCAGGGATGGACACCGGGGAGCTGTTTTTT. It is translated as CASLPGMDTGELFF.

The CDR3 protein is CASSQQGGLEAFF. DNA for the CDR3: TGTGCCAGCAGTCAGCAGGGGGGCCTCGAAGCTTTCTTT. This chain connects TRBV27 to TRBJ1-1; 7 positions match TRBD1. J was trimmed by 8 bases and V by 5 bases; bases with no gene match: 8. CDR1 and CDR2 from the germline V gene are MNHEY and SMNVEV (reference sequence). This CDR3 has 13 amino acids.

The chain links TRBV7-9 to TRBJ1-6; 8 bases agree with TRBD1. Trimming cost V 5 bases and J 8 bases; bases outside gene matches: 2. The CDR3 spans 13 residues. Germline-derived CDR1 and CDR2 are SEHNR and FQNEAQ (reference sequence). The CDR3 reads CASSTDRDSPLHF. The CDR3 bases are TGTGCCAGCAGCACGGACAGGGATTCACCCCTCCACTTT.

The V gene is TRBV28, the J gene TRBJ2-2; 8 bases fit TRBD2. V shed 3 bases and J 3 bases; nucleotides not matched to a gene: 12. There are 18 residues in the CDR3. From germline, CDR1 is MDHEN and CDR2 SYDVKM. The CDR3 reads CASSFSKTGTRDTGELFF. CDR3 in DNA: TGTGCCAGCAGTTTTTCAAAAACCGGGACTAGAGACACCGGGGAGCTGTTTTTT.

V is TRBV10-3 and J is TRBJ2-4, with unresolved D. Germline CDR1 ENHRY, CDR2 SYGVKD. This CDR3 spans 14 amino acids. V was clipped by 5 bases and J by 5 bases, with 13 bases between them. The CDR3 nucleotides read TGTGCCATCAGTTCAGAAGCACGGGAAAACATTCAGTACTTC. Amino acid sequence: CAISSEARENIQYF.

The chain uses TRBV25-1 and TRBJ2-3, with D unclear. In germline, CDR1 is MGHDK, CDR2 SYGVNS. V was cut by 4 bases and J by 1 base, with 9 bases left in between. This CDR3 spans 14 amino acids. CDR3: CASSATTGTDTQYF. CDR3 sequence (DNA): TGTGCCAGCAGTGCCACGACTGGCACAGATACGCAGTATTTT.

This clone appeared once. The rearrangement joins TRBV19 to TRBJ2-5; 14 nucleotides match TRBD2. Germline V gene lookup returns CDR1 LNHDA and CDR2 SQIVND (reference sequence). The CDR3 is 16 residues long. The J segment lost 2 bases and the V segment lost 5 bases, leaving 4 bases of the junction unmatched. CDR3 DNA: TGTGCCAGTAGTCCTGGGACTAGCGGGGGACAAGAGACCCAGTACTTC. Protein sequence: CASSPGTSGGQETQYF. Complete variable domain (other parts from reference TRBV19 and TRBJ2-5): DGGITQSPKYLFRKEGQNVTLSCEQNLNHDAMYWYRQDPGQGLRLIYYSQIVNDFQKGDIAEGYSVSREKKESFPLTVTSAQKNPTAFYLCASSPGTSGGQETQYFGPGTRLLVL.

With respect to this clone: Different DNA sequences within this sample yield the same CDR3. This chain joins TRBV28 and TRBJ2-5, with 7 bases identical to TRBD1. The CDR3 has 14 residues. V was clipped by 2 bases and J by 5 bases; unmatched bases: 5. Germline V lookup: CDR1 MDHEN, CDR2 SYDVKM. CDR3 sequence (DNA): TGTGCCAGCAGTTTAATAGGGGGCAGTGAGACCCAGTACTTC. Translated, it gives CASSLIGGSETQYF.

The CDR3 reads CASSPLAGDYNEQFF. The DNA for the CDR3 is TGCGCCAGCAGCCCCCTAGCGGGGGACTACAATGAGCAGTTCTTC. The J gene is TRBJ2-1, the V gene TRBV5-1; 10 nucleotides line up with TRBD2. Trimming took 4 bases from V and 3 from J; bases not matched to a gene: 4. The V gene's germline CDR1 is SGHRS and CDR2 YFSETQ. This CDR3 has 15 residues.

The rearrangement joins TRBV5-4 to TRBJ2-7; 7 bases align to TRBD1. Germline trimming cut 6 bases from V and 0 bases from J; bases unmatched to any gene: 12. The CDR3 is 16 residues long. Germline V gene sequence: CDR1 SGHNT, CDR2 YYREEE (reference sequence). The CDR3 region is CASTLNPTGDSYEQYF. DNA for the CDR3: TGTGCCAGCACCCTAAACCCTACAGGGGACTCCTACGAGCAGTACTTC.

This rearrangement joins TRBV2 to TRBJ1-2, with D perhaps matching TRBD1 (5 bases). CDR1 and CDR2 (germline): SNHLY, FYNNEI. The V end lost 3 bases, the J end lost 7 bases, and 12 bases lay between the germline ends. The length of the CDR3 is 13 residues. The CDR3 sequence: CASSDGGVGGYTF. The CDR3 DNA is TGTGCCAGCAGTGACGGGGGGGTTGGTGGCTACACCTTC.

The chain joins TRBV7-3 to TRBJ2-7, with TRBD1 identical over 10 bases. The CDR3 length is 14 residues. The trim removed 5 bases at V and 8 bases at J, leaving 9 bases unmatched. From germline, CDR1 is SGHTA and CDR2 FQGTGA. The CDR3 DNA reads TGTGCCAGCAGCCCGGGACAGGGGAACCCCAAGCAGTACTTC. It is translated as CASSPGQGNPKQYF.

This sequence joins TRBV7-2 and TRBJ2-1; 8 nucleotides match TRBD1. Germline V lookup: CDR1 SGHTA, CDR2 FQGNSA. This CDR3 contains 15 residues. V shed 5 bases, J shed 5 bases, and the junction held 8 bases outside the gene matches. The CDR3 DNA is TGTGCCAGCAGCGCTGACAGGGGACATCACAATGAGCAGTTCTTC. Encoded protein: CASSADRGHHNEQFF.